The sequence of this T cell receptor beta chain was determined in a study of blood T cells in healthy people across ages. Findings and limits, study-wide: Per million T cells, TCR beta diversity dropped about linearly as age rose. Naive CD4+ cells and diversity were both higher in long-lived donors than in aged donors.

Germline V gene data show CDR1 as SGHTA and CDR2 as FQGNSA. The CDR3 has 13 amino acids. V lost 5 bases and J lost 9, with 11 bases in between. With a J-beta primer mix and a sample-barcoded 5' primer, a second PCR ran roughly 6 to 11 cycles. MiXCR, applied by TCRdb to the 5' RACE reads, yields one record per CDR3 protein. Among about 570,000 distinct CDR3 sequences, 27% were seen once, and the ten largest hold less than 20%. In the case of this clonotype: The antigen is unknown.

Sequencing used blood. The clonotype comes from a woman between 65 and 79 years old in good health. The chain combines TRBV7-2 with TRBJ1-6, with unresolved D. The CDR3 DNA follows: TGTGCCAGCAGCCTAGGGATGATTTCACCCCTCCACTTT. As protein: CASSLGMISPLHF. The full variable domain, its missing parts supplied by reference TRBV7-2 and TRBJ1-6, is GAGVSQSPSNKVTEKGKDVELRCDPISGHTALYWYRQSLGQGLEFLIYFQGNSAPDKSGLPSDRFSAERTGGSVSTLTIQRTQQEDSAVYLCASSLGMISPLHFGNGTRLTVT.